This T cell receptor beta chain is from a study of control samples from healthy donors and cancer patients. Clones were read by immunoSEQ multiplex PCR, and TCRdb kept only the in-frame ones, dropping some. The sample holds about 130,000 clones, around 92% seen once. After removal of 4 bases from V and 4 bases from J, the junction contained 11 bases not matched to a gene. CDR3 length: 16 amino acids. CDR1 and CDR2 (germline): SGHNT, YYREEE (reference sequence). The chain recombines TRBV5-4 with TRBJ1-2, with 9 nucleotides matching TRBD1. The sequence was collected from an elderly man with head and neck cancer. Material: PBMCs. CDR3 amino acids: CASSPSGTGKLYGYTF. As DNA, the CDR3 is TGTGCCAGCAGCCCCTCCGGGACAGGGAAGCTCTATGGCTACACCTTC.